This T cell receptor (beta chain) came from a study of beta chain features in type 1 diabetes. Regarding the study as a whole: There was no resolution here of whether HLA type influences TCRB rearrangement. TCRB CDR3s from Type 1 diabetes patients were moderately but significantly shorter in all four CD4+ subsets.

The germline V gene encodes CDR1 SQVTM and CDR2 ANQGSEA. Trimming removed 1 base at V and 4 bases at J, with 10 bases between. The CDR3 loop spans 13 amino acids. This clone was detected a few times. Its target is not known. Reverse transcription of all isolated RNA meant that expressed TCRB transcripts were sequenced. Sequenced by immunoSEQ multiplex PCR; TCRdb stores in-frame clones only, minus some. In the table there are some 120,000 clones, 17% of which are singletons. This sequence was found in a man aged 18 to 29 with type 1 diabetes. Sequencing was performed on central memory CD4+ T cells from blood. The rearrangement uses TRBV29-1 and TRBJ2-5; D perhaps matches TRBD2 (6 bases). The CDR3 DNA follows: TGCAGCGTTGAAGTTGGAGGGGCAGAGACCCAGTACTTC. It translates to CSVEVGGAETQYF.